The TCR beta chain under discussion was sequenced for a study of CD8+ T cells in alopecia areata. Findings of the study overall: Scalp samples also yield sequences from resident alphabeta T cells of normal skin.

With respect to this clone: No antigen is known for it. The germline gene is not matched at one end of the junction; a read error may be the cause.

Germline CDR1 reads KGHSH; CDR2 reads LQKENI. This CDR3 has 16 residues. Treatment described: oral pan-JAK inhibitor, 5-10 mg twice daily. It was cDNA, reverse transcribed from extracted RNA, that served as the sequencing template. Here immunoSEQ multiplex PCR was the method, and the copy in TCRdb shows in-frame clones only, minus some. The sample carries some 100,000 clones, just under 60% recorded once. The chain employs TRBV18 and TRBJ2-5; D gene unclear. The clonotype was recovered from a human donor with alopecia areata. Material: CD8+ T cells sorted from blood, obtained between weeks 55 and 70, from a patient treated with tofacitinib. The CDR3 reads CASSPSRAGFQGTQYF. The CDR3 DNA sequence: TGTGCCAGCTCACCAAGTAGGGCCGGTTTCCAAGGGACCCAGTACTTC.